Reported below is one T cell receptor beta chain. This clone's antigen is unknown. Per-base quality was not reported, and no clone a single base away is much larger than it. Trimming removed 0 bases from V and 4 bases from J, leaving 8 bases between the germline ends. The CDR3 numbers 14 residues from cysteine through phenylalanine. Only CDR3 DNA remains: 42 bases, in frame from the first base. Based on the germline V gene (reference sequence), the CDR1 and CDR2 sequences are MNHNY and SVGAGI. Another Seattle source contributed samples from volunteer blood donors who had recovered from COVID-19. Collaborating institutions collected whole blood in K2EDTA tubes following their own protocols. For TCRbeta analysis, collaborators shipped samples as frozen whole blood, isolated PBMCs, or DNA extracted from either of those sample types. The data belong to a study of blood T cell repertoires in COVID-19 (dated by TCRdb to 2018 to 2021). Study-wide context: Samples covering the acute and convalescent phases of COVID-19 were provided by collaborators in the United States, Italy and Spain. HLA class I and class II types, where available, came from metadata supplied by the sample provider rather than from assay-based typing. The sample metadata nearly always contained a de-identified subject ID, COVID-19 status, age in years and sex. Deeply sampled blood TCRbeta repertoires from subjects exposed to, actively infected with, or recovered from COVID-19 were included in the dataset. A freely available public database, intended as a resource for researchers studying the immune response to SARS-CoV-2, is where the repertoires were released. The prospective study material was composed of cDNA or gDNA derived from T cells, B-cell-depleted T cells, or PBMCs. Samples came from the ongoing ImmuneRACE study (first 160 participants) plus 1,254 subjects from 6 global collaborators.

General conclusions and limits of the study: The quantity of clinical and demographic metadata differed by source and by participant and was supplied without curation.

TCRbeta CDR3 regions were amplified from genomic DNA by means of the immunoSEQ Assay, a bias-controlled multiplex PCR. Per the source publication's procedure: Nucleated cell counts per sample were estimated from amplification of reference gene primers within the assay. To quantify the absolute abundance of each unique TCRbeta CDR3 rearrangement, sequence reads were collapsed and filtered. For each sample, productive Simpson clonality was calculated by taking the square root of Simpson's diversity index across productive rearrangements. The clones in this table, taken by TCRdb from immuneACCESS, are in-frame only. Not every clone is retained; where verified, under half of the shortfall comes from an unresolved V gene, and the cause of the rest is unknown. The D gene and trimming were derived from the DNA, and the V and J assignments and clone size from that table. The sample includes over 250,000 clones, with more than 70% observed a single time. The leading ten clones occupy more than 0.95% of the sample.

Sequencing used peripheral blood. The chain links TRBV6-6 with TRBJ2-3; a weak D assignment points to TRBD1 (5 bases agree). This TCR derives from a woman aged 40 to 50 who had recovered from COVID-19. The DNA is TGTGCCAGCAGTTACTCGGGGCCGGCAGATACGCAGTATTTT. This translates into CASSYSGPADTQYF.